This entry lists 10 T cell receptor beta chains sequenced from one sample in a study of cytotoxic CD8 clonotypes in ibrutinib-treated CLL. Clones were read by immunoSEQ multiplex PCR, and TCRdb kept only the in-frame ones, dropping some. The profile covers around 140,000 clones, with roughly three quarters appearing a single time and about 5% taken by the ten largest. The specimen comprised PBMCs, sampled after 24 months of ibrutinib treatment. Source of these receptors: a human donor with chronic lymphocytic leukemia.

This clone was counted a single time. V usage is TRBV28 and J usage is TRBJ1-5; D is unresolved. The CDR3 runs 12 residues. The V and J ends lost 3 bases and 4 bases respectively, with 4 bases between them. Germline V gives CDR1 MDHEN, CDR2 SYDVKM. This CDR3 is CASSFQNQPQHF. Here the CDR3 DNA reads TGTGCCAGCAGTTTCCAGAATCAGCCCCAGCATTTT.

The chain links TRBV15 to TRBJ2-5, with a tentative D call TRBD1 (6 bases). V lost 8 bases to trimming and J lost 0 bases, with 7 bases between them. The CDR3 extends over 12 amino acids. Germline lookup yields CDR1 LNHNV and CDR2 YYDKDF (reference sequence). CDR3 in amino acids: CATGGDQETQYF. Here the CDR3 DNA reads TGTGCCACCGGGGGCGACCAAGAGACCCAGTACTTC. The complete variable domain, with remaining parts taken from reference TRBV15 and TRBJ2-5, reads DAMVIQNPRYQVTQFGKPVTLSCSQTLNHNVMYWYQQKSSQAPKLLFHYYDKDFNNEADTPDNFQSRRPNTSFCFLDIRSPGLGDTAMYLCATGGDQETQYFGPGTRLLVL.

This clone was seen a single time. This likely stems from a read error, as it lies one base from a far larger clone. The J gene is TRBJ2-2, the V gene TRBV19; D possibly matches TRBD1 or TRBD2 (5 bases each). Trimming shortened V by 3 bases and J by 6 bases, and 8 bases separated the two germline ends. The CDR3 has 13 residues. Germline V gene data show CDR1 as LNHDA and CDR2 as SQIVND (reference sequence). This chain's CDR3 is CASSMLGAGELFF. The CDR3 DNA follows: TGTGCCAGTAGTATGTTGGGGGCCGGGGAGCTGTTTTTT.

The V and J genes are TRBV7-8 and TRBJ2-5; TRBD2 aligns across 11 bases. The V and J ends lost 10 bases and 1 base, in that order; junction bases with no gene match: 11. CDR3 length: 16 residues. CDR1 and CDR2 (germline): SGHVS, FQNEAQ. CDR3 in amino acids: CATPPLAGGPQETQYF. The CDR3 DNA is TGTGCCACCCCACCCCTAGCGGGGGGTCCCCAAGAGACCCAGTACTTC.

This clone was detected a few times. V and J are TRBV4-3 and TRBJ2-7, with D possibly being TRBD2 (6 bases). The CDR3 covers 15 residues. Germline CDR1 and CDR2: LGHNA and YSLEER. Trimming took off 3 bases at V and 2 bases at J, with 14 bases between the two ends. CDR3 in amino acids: CASSQSPGGAYEQYF. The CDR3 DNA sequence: TGCGCCAGCAGCCAGTCCCCCGGAGGGGCCTACGAGCAGTACTTC.

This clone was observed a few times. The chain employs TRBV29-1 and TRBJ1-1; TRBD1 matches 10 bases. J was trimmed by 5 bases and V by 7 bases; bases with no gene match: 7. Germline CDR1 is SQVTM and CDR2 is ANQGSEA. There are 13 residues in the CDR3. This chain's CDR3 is CSAGQGVGTEAFF. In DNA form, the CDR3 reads TGCAGCGCAGGACAGGGGGTGGGGACTGAAGCTTTCTTT. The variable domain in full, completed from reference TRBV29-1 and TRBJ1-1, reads SAVISQKPSRDICQRGTSLTIQCQVDSQVTMMFWYRQQPGQSLTLIATANQGSEATYESGFVIDKFPISRPNLTFSTLTVSNMSPEDSSIYLCSAGQGVGTEAFFGQGTRLTVV.

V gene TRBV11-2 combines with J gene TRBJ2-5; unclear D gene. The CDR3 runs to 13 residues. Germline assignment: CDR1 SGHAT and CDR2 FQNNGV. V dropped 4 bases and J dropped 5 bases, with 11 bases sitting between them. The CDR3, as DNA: TGTGCCAGCAGCTCCGGACCAGAGGAGACCCAGTACTTC. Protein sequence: CASSSGPEETQYF.

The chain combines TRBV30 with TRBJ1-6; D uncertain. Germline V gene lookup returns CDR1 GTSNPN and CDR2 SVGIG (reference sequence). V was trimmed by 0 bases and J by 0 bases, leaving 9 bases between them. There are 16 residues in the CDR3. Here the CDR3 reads CAWSVPVSSYNSPLHF. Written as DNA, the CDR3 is TGTGCCTGGAGTGTGCCGGTCAGCTCCTATAATTCACCCCTCCACTTT.

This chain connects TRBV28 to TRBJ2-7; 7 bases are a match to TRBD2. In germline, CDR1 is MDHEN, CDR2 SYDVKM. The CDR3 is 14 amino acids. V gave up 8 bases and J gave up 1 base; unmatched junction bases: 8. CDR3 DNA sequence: TGTGCCAGCTCCCCCCCTAGCGGTTCCTACGAGCAGTACTTC. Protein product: CASSPPSGSYEQYF.

The CDR3 DNA sequence: TGTGCCAGCGGCCACCCTAATTCACCGGTCCACTTT. It encodes CASGHPNSPVHF. The V gene is TRBV21-1, the J gene TRBJ1-6. TRBV21-1 is a pseudogene segment. The CDR3 is made up of 12 amino acids.